This passage covers 21 T cell receptor beta chains from one sample sequenced in a study of OX40 agonist ivuxolimab in advanced cancers. TCRdb's copy holds only in-frame clones and misses some; the assay was immunoSEQ multiplex PCR. The data contain approximately 28,000 clones, roughly 92% of them seen just once; the ten biggest clones take up around 9%. The specimen was CD4+ or CD8+ T cells sorted from blood, collected in a trial of the OX40 agonist ivuxolimab. All receptors come from an adult with an advanced solid tumor such as melanoma, head and neck, liver or kidney cancer.

The count of this clone is one. The V and J genes are TRBV9 and TRBJ2-1; D possibly matches TRBD1 or TRBD2 (6 bases each). The germline gives CDR1 SGDLS, CDR2 YYNGEE. The CDR3 runs to 17 residues. Trimming took 1 base from V and 4 from J, leaving 18 bases between them. The DNA of the CDR3 is TGTGCCAGCAGCGTATCCTGGGGGGCTAGCGCTTACAATGAGCAGTTCTTC. Its protein is CASSVSWGASAYNEQFF.

The chain employs TRBV28 and TRBJ2-7, with a weak D call TRBD2 (5 bases). The CDR3 runs 12 residues. Germline lookup yields CDR1 MDHEN and CDR2 SYDVKM. V lost 9 bases and J 3 bases, leaving 12 bases between the germline ends. The CDR3 sequence: CASLQGGYEQYF. In DNA, the CDR3 is TGTGCCAGTCTTCAAGGAGGCTACGAGCAGTACTTC.

The chain is built from TRBV19 and TRBJ1-2; D is perhaps TRBD1 (6 bases). The V and J ends lost 3 bases and 5 bases respectively, with 16 bases between them. From germline, CDR1 is LNHDA and CDR2 SQIVND (reference sequence). This CDR3 spans 15 amino acids. CDR3 sequence (DNA): TGTGCCAGTAGTATCTCGGCAGGGGCCGCTTATGGCTACACCTTC. As protein: CASSISAGAAYGYTF.

The rearrangement joins TRBV7-9 to TRBJ2-2; TRBD1 agrees at 9 bases. This CDR3 is 15 amino acids long. CDR1 and CDR2 (germline): SEHNR, FQNEAQ (reference sequence). After removal of 5 bases from V and 6 bases from J, the junction contained 7 bases not matched to a gene. CDR3 sequence reads: CASSLRQGGAGELFF. In nucleotides, the CDR3 is TGTGCCAGCAGCCTGAGACAGGGGGGAGCCGGGGAGCTGTTTTTT.

This chain connects TRBV5-4 to TRBJ1-1; D uncertain. The CDR3 contains 11 residues. Trimming shortened V by 4 bases and J by 0 bases, and 1 base separated the two germline ends. Germline V lookup: CDR1 SGHNT, CDR2 YYREEE (reference sequence). The CDR3 bases are TGTGCCAGCAGCGTGAACACTGAAGCTTTCTTT. Protein sequence: CASSVNTEAFF.

This clone was detected once. This rearrangement joins TRBV27 to TRBJ2-7, with 9 nucleotides matching TRBD2. The CDR3 totals 15 residues. Looked up from germline, CDR1 is MNHEY and CDR2 is SMNVEV (reference sequence). J lost 3 bases, V lost 0 bases, and 3 bases had no gene match. The CDR3 spells CASSLSTSGFYEQYF. Written as DNA, the CDR3 is TGTGCCAGCAGTTTATCGACTAGCGGATTCTACGAGCAGTACTTC.

The chain joins TRBV18 to TRBJ1-1, with 9 bases fitting TRBD1. J lost 1 base, V lost 0 bases, and 3 bases had no gene match. The CDR3 consists of 16 residues. CDR1 and CDR2 from the germline V gene are KGHSH and LQKENI. Here the CDR3 DNA reads TGTGCCAGCTCACCACCGGGGACAGGGTCGAACACTGAAGCTTTCTTT. Its protein is CASSPPGTGSNTEAFF.

This clone was seen a single time. This chain links TRBV19 with TRBJ1-2; D gene uncertain. From germline, CDR1 is LNHDA and CDR2 SQIVND (reference sequence). The CDR3 is 13 amino acids. V gave up 3 bases and J gave up 5 bases, with 10 bases separating them. The CDR3 bases are TGTGCCAGTAGTATTGACCTGTCGTATGGCTACACCTTC. It translates to CASSIDLSYGYTF.

This chain uses TRBV9 with TRBJ2-1; 8 positions agree with TRBD1. This CDR3 region has 16 residues. After removal of 0 bases from V and 0 bases from J, the junction contained 2 bases not matched to a gene. Per germline, CDR1 SGDLS and CDR2 YYNGEE. In DNA, the CDR3 is TGTGCCAGCAGCGTAGAGGGACAGGTCTCCTACAATGAGCAGTTCTTC. Its protein is CASSVEGQVSYNEQFF. Drawing the rest from reference TRBV9 and TRBJ2-1, the complete variable domain is DSGVTQTPKHLITATGQRVTLRCSPRSGDLSVYWYQQSLDQGLQFLIQYYNGEERAKGNILERFSAQQFPDLHSELNLSSLELGDSALYFCASSVEGQVSYNEQFFGPGTRLTVL.

This chain connects TRBV14 to TRBJ1-5; the D is unclear. Per the germline V gene, CDR1 is SGHDN and CDR2 is FVKESK. The CDR3 contains 12 residues. Deletions cut 3 bases from V and 6 bases from J, with 6 bases between. The CDR3 DNA reads TGTGCCAGCAGCCATGGCAGTCAGCCCCAGCATTTT. Translated: CASSHGSQPQHF.

This chain links TRBV7-9 with TRBJ2-5; 9 bases align to TRBD1. The V segment lost 5 bases and the J segment 1 base; nucleotides outside the gene matches: 5. The CDR3 consists of 15 residues. Germline lookup yields CDR1 SEHNR and CDR2 FQNEAQ (reference sequence). This chain's CDR3 is CASSVGQGFQETQYF. As DNA, the CDR3 is TGTGCCAGCAGCGTGGGACAGGGTTTCCAAGAGACCCAGTACTTC.

This clone was observed a single time. CDR3 protein: CASSGEPLSNQPQHF. CDR3 coding DNA: TGTGCCAGCAGTGGCGAGCCCCTAAGCAATCAGCCCCAGCATTTT. V gene TRBV7-9 combines with J gene TRBJ1-5; D is uncertain. Trimming shortened V by 6 bases and J by 1 base, and 13 bases separated the two germline ends. Germline V gene sequence: CDR1 SEHNR, CDR2 FQNEAQ (reference sequence). The CDR3 sequence is 15 residues long.

The chain couples TRBV19 to TRBJ2-7, with 9 bases matching TRBD2. Germline V CDR1 and CDR2: LNHDA, SQIVND (reference sequence). The J segment lost 3 bases and the V segment lost 3 bases, leaving 6 bases of the junction unmatched. This CDR3 region has 15 residues. In DNA, the CDR3 is TGTGCCAGTAGTATCCTAGCGGGATTTTACTACGAGCAGTACTTC. It codes for CASSILAGFYYEQYF.

The V and J genes are TRBV7-9 and TRBJ2-3, with TRBD2 matching 11 bases. This CDR3 is 17 amino acids long. After removal of 4 bases from V and 2 bases from J, the junction contained 8 bases not matched to a gene. Germline lookup yields CDR1 SEHNR and CDR2 FQNEAQ (reference sequence). The CDR3 nucleotides read TGTGCCAGCAGCTCGACCCTTAGCGGGGGGGACACAGATACGCAGTATTTT. This gives the protein CASSSTLSGGDTDTQYF.

The rearrangement links TRBV4-2 to TRBJ1-1; D is uncertain. Germline V gene sequence: CDR1 LGHNA, CDR2 YNFKEQ. The V gene lost 1 base and the J gene lost 5 bases, with 20 bases spanning the gap. CDR3 length equals 17 residues. CDR3 DNA: TGTGCCAGCAGCCAAGTCGAGTTCGCTAGGGCCGGGACTGAAGCTTTCTTT. Translated: CASSQVEFARAGTEAFF.

The chain recombines TRBV4-1 with TRBJ1-1, with a tentative D call TRBD1 (5 bases). V lost 6 bases and J 1 base, leaving 12 bases between the germline ends. The CDR3 has 14 residues. Germline values: CDR1 MGHRA, CDR2 YSYEKL. The CDR3 DNA is TGCGCCAGCAGGGAGGGGACTTCGAACACTGAAGCTTTCTTT. Translating gives CASREGTSNTEAFF.

This clone has just a few counts. The chain carries TRBV30 and TRBJ1-6; D is possibly TRBD1 (5 bases). CDR3 length: 15 amino acids. V lost 0 bases, J lost 7 bases, and 13 bases lay in between. Germline V gene data show CDR1 as GTSNPN and CDR2 as SVGIG (reference sequence). In DNA form, the CDR3 reads TGTGCCTGGAGTGTACTCTGGCAGGGCAATTCACCCCTCCACTTT. Protein sequence: CAWSVLWQGNSPLHF.

V usage is TRBV27 and J usage is TRBJ2-7, with 7 bases matching TRBD2. Losses at the gene ends were 5 bases for V and 5 bases for J; bases not matched to a gene: 9. This CDR3 is 14 amino acids long. CDR1 and CDR2 (germline): MNHEY, SMNVEV (reference sequence). The CDR3 DNA is TGTGCCAGCAGTCCAAGGGACTACCCCCACGAGCAGTACTTC. As protein: CASSPRDYPHEQYF.

The chain combines TRBV7-2 with TRBJ2-1; D is ambiguous. V lost 0 bases to trimming and J lost 8 bases, with 5 bases between them. Germline lookup yields CDR1 SGHTA and CDR2 FQGNSA. This CDR3 spans 12 amino acids. The CDR3: CASSLASYEQFF. CDR3 nucleotide sequence: TGTGCCAGCAGCTTAGCAAGCTATGAGCAGTTCTTC.

This chain uses TRBV2 with TRBJ2-6; D may correspond to TRBD1 or TRBD2 (5 bases each). The CDR3 loop spans 15 amino acids. CDR1 SNHLY and CDR2 FYNNEI come from the germline V gene. V was trimmed by 7 bases and J by 0 bases, leaving 10 bases between them. In nucleotides, the CDR3 is TGTGCCAGCAAGGGACCTTACTCTGGGGCCAACGTCCTGACTTTC. Protein: CASKGPYSGANVLTF.

The V and J genes are TRBV7-8 and TRBJ1-2; 8 bases match TRBD1. Germline V gives CDR1 SGHVS, CDR2 FQNEAQ. With V trimmed by 4 bases and J by 2 bases, 3 bases remained unmatched. The CDR3 is 14 amino acids. The CDR3 region is CASSYDRGNYGYTF. The DNA of the CDR3 is TGTGCCAGCAGCTACGACAGGGGAAACTATGGCTACACCTTC.